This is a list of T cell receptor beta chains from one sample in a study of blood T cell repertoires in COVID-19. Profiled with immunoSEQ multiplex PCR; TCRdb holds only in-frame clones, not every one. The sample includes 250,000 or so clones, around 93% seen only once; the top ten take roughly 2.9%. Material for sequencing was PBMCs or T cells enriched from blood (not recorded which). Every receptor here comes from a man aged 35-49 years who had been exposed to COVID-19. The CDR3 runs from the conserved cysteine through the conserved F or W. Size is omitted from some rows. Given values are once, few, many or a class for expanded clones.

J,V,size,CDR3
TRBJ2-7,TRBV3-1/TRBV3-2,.,CASSPGTGENEQYF
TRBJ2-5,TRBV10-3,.,CAISEQAGGETQYF
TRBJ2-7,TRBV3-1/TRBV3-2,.,CASGSGRISYEQYF
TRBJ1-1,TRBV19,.,CASSLRGTEAFF
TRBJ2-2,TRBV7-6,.,CASSPEGLTELFF
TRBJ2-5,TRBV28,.,CASSPGGVGYQETQYF
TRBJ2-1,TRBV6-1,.,CASSAASGLTYNEQFF
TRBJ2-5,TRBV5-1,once,CASSLEVGTSGRQETQYF
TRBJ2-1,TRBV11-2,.,CASSFTGTGGNEQFF
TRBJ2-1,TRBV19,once,CASSGNRDMRNEQFF
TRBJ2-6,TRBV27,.,CASSFKTGVGSGANVLTF
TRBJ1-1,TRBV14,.,CASSQWTGGLTEAFF
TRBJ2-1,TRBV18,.,CASSPTGGASNEQFF
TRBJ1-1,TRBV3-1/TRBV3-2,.,CASSQDRGTEAFF
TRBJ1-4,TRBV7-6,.,CASSLTGQFQTNEKLFF
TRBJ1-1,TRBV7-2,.,CASSLRWTTNTEAFF
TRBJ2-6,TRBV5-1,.,CASRQSRTGAPGANVLTF